This T cell receptor beta chain was sequenced for a study of blood T cell repertoires in COVID-19. About the study: T cells, B-cell-depleted T cells, or PBMCs supplied cDNA or gDNA.

The CDR3 sequence is 17 residues long. CDR1 is SGHRS, CDR2 YFSETQ, per germline. Trimming removed 3 bases from V and 4 bases from J, with 20 bases in between. Profiled with immunoSEQ multiplex PCR; TCRdb holds only in-frame clones, not every one. Of around 160,000 clones in the sample, 65% to 85% were seen once. The TCR sequence derives from a man between 60 and 75 years old with active or convalescent COVID-19. J is TRBJ2-1 and V is TRBV5-1, with a tentative D call TRBD2 (7 bases). The sequenced sample consisted of peripheral blood. CDR3 DNA sequence: TGCGCCAGCAGCTCCGCATTTGCGGGGGCGGTATACAATGAGCAGTTCTTC. Residues: CASSSAFAGAVYNEQFF.